This is a list of T cell receptor beta chains from one sample in a study of Ad26.COV2.S vaccination and SARS-CoV-2 variants. Measured with immunoSEQ multiplex PCR; TCRdb has only the in-frame clones, and not every one. The sample gives about 440,000 clones, about 90% of which show up once; about 4.4% is in the top ten. Sequences were derived from peripheral blood, sampled in a trial of Ad26.COV2.S vaccine versus placebo. The receptors shown here come from a person aged 18-60 years who received the Ad26.COV2.S COVID-19 vaccine or a placebo. The CDR3 runs from the conserved cysteine through the conserved F or W.

v_gene,j_gene,len,CDR3aa
TRBV28,TRBJ2-1,12,CASSATGTGMFF
TRBV2,TRBJ1-3,13,CASSVGPGNTIYF
TRBV4-1,TRBJ2-2,17,CASSHSVGVELTGELFF
TRBV9,TRBJ2-5,15,CASGTETGYQETQYF
TRBV19,TRBJ2-2,17,CASTPLGQGPITGELFF
TRBV6-2/TRBV6-3,TRBJ2-7,17,CASSYSRVAAPDYEQYF
TRBV27,TRBJ2-7,16,CASSLYPGTNPYEQYF
TRBV27,TRBJ2-1,16,CASLSLLADSYNEQFF
TRBV28,TRBJ2-2,15,CASSFPGPGTGELFF
TRBV20-1,TRBJ2-1,11,CSVRTAYEQFF
TRBV9,TRBJ1-1,16,CASSVVGHGSNTEAFF
TRBV7-2,TRBJ2-7,15,CASSARGRGSYEQYF
TRBV10-3,TRBJ2-2,16,CAISGIAGANTGELFF